A selection of T cell receptor beta chains follows, all from one sample in a study of T cell responses to AZD1222 COVID-19 vaccine. Here immunoSEQ multiplex PCR was the method, and the copy in TCRdb shows in-frame clones only, minus some. The sample shows 170,000 or so clones, around 88% of them seen only once. Here the sequenced sample was peripheral blood, taken 28 days after the second AZD1222 dose. The receptors derive from an adult who received the AZD1222 COVID-19 vaccine. Both conserved end residues are part of each CDR3. Each record gives: CDR3 protein, CDR3 DNA, J gene, D gene, V gene, clone size. A D gene is named only where the DNA matches it firmly. A row's size may be missing; if present it is once, few, many or a size class.

CASSPFKLGGRPIGYNEQFF TGTGCCAGCAGTCCCTTTAAATTAGGTGGGCGGCCTATTGGGTACAATGAGCAGTTCTTC TRBJ2-1 NA TRBV27 NA
CSVRVGGTQYF TGCAGCGTTCGTGTAGGGGGGACACAGTACTTC TRBJ2-7 NA TRBV29-1 NA
CASSESGSETPLHF TGTGCCAGCAGTGAATCAGGGAGTGAGACACCCCTCCACTTT TRBJ1-6 NA TRBV2 NA
CASSDWAGGSDSTDTQYF TGTGCCAGCAGTGATTGGGCGGGGGGGTCTGATTCCACAGATACGCAGTATTTT TRBJ2-3 TRBD2 TRBV25-1 NA
CSASGGEASFETQYF TGCAGTGCTAGTGGTGGAGAGGCTAGCTTCGAGACCCAGTACTTC TRBJ2-5 NA TRBV20-1 NA
CASRNRGEAFF TGTGCCAGCAGAAACAGGGGGGAAGCTTTCTTT TRBJ1-1 TRBD1 TRBV12-3/TRBV12-4 NA
CASSTGQGFNEKLFF TGTGCCAGCAGCACTGGACAAGGGTTTAATGAAAAACTGTTTTTT TRBJ1-4 NA TRBV11-2 NA
CASSQRPGLAGGKYQETQYF TGTGCCAGCAGCCAACGCCCGGGACTAGCGGGGGGAAAGTACCAAGAGACCCAGTACTTC TRBJ2-5 NA TRBV21-1 NA
CASSLVQGDDTQYF TGTGCCAGCAGCTTAGTACAGGGAGACGATACGCAGTATTTT TRBJ2-3 NA TRBV7-8 NA
CASSYSIPGQGNSPLHF TGTGCCAGCAGTTACTCGATTCCGGGACAGGGCAATTCACCCCTCCACTTT TRBJ1-6 TRBD1 TRBV6-2/TRBV6-3 NA
CASSFRSDQETQYF TGTGCCAGCAGCTTCAGATCTGACCAAGAGACCCAGTACTTC TRBJ2-5 NA TRBV7-2 NA
CASSVRGDSNSPLHF TGTGCCAGCAGCGTACGGGGTGACTCTAATTCACCCCTCCACTTT TRBJ1-6 NA TRBV9 NA
CASTFGQAYYEQYF TGTGCCAGCACCTTCGGACAGGCGTACTACGAGCAGTACTTC TRBJ2-7 TRBD1 TRBV13 NA
CASSHGSNQPQHF TGTGCCAGCAGTCATGGTAGCAATCAGCCCCAGCATTTT TRBJ1-5 NA TRBV6-5 NA
CASSVLGQGAGNQPQHF TGTGCCAGTAGTGTACTAGGACAGGGGGCGGGAAATCAGCCCCAGCATTTT TRBJ1-5 TRBD1 TRBV19 NA
CASSLVGAVDGYGYTF TGTGCCAGCAGCTTAGTAGGGGCGGTGGATGGCTATGGCTACACCTTC TRBJ1-2 NA TRBV7-9 NA
CASTLAPGVGYEQYF TGTGCCAGCACCCTGGCCCCTGGGGTAGGCTACGAGCAGTACTTC TRBJ2-7 NA TRBV7-2 NA
CASSLGLGGVAKNIQYF TGTGCCAGCAGCTTAGGTTTAGGGGGGGTAGCCAAAAACATTCAGTACTTC TRBJ2-4 NA TRBV7-2 NA
CAITSGVGETQYF TGTGCCATCACCTCAGGGGTCGGGGAGACCCAGTACTTC TRBJ2-5 NA TRBV10-3 NA
CAWNRDSGELFF TGTGCCTGGAATAGGGATTCCGGGGAGCTGTTTTTT TRBJ2-2 NA TRBV30 NA
CAWSSPTRSNEKLFF TGTGCCTGGAGTAGCCCGACAAGGAGTAATGAAAAACTGTTTTTT TRBJ1-4 NA TRBV30 NA
CASSYGLGYGYTF TGTGCCAGCAGTTACGGCCTAGGATATGGCTACACCTTC TRBJ1-2 NA TRBV6-6 NA
CASSTTGRSYGYTF TGTGCCAGCAGCACGACAGGGAGGAGCTATGGCTACACCTTC TRBJ1-2 TRBD1 TRBV5-4 NA
CASSYGLATDTQYF TGTGCCAGCAGTTACGGACTAGCGACAGATACGCAGTATTTT TRBJ2-3 TRBD2 TRBV6-2/TRBV6-3 NA
CASSTPGLFPYEQYF TGTGCCAGTAGTACCCCGGGACTTTTCCCCTACGAGCAGTACTTC TRBJ2-7 NA TRBV19 NA
CASSTTQGNQPQHF TGTGCCAGCAGTACGACACAGGGCAATCAGCCCCAGCATTTT TRBJ1-5 NA TRBV6-5 NA
CASSLTGKSDYEQYF TGCGCCAGCAGCTTGACGGGGAAATCGGACTACGAGCAGTACTTC TRBJ2-7 NA TRBV5-1 NA
CSALAGVVTGELFF TGCAGCGCCCTTGCGGGGGTCGTCACCGGGGAGCTGTTTTTT TRBJ2-2 TRBD2 TRBV29-1 NA
CASSIQGWISPLHF TGTGCCAGTAGTATCCAGGGGTGGATTTCACCCCTCCACTTT TRBJ1-6 NA TRBV19 NA
CASSPLLAGGKDTQYF TGTGCCAGCAGTCCGTTACTAGCGGGGGGGAAAGATACGCAGTATTTT TRBJ2-3 TRBD2 TRBV28 NA
CASSVEPLDTQYF TGTGCCAGCAGCGTAGAGCCCTTAGATACGCAGTATTTT TRBJ2-3 NA TRBV9 NA
CASNLGQGRGGYTF TGTGCCAGCAACTTAGGACAGGGGAGGGGCGGCTACACCTTC TRBJ1-2 TRBD1 TRBV2 once
CASSYGTGVGEQYF TGTGCCAGCAGCTACGGGACAGGTGTCGGGGAGCAGTACTTC TRBJ2-7 TRBD1 TRBV14 NA
CASSPRTPGRFNEKLFF TGTGCCAGCAGCCCCAGGACACCCGGAAGATTTAATGAAAAACTGTTTTTT TRBJ1-4 NA TRBV16 NA
CASSQGSGTEAFF TGCGCCAGCAGCCAAGGGTCCGGGACTGAAGCTTTCTTT TRBJ1-1 NA TRBV4-3 NA
CASSPDRNYGYTF TGTGCCAGCAGTCCGGACAGGAACTATGGCTACACCTTC TRBJ1-2 TRBD1 TRBV11-2 NA
CSAEGRWGYTF TGCAGTGCAGAGGGACGGTGGGGCTACACCTTC TRBJ1-2 NA TRBV20-1 NA
CASSQERVAPGNQPQHF TGCGCCAGCAGCCAAGAAAGGGTCGCGCCAGGGAATCAGCCCCAGCATTTT TRBJ1-5 NA TRBV4-1 NA
CASSLIDRVREVTF TGCGCCAGCAGCTTGATAGACAGGGTTAGGGAAGTTACCTTC TRBJ1-2 TRBD1 TRBV5-1 NA
CASSQVIENTEAFF TGTGCCAGCAGCCAAGTAATTGAGAACACTGAAGCTTTCTTT TRBJ1-1 NA TRBV4-2 NA
CASSYIVLGANGYTF TGTGCCAGCAGTTACATCGTTTTGGGGGCGAATGGCTACACCTTC TRBJ1-2 NA TRBV6-2/TRBV6-3 NA